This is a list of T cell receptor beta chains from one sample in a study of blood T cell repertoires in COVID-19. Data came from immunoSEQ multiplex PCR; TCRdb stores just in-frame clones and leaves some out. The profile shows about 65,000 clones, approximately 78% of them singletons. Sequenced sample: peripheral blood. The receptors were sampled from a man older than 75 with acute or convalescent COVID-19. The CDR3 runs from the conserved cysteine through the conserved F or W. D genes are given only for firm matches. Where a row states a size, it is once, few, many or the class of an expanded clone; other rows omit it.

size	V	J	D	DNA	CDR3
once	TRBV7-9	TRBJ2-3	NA	TGTGCCAGCAGCTTACTAGCCCCCTCCACAGATACGCAGTATTTT	CASSLLAPSTDTQYF
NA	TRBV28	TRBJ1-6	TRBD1	TGTGCCACCACAGGGGGACAGCAAAATTCACCCCTCCACTTT	CATTGGQQNSPLHF
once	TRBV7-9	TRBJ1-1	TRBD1	TGTGCCAGCAGGTTACTAACAGGGGCCGACACTGAAGCTTTCTTT	CASRLLTGADTEAFF
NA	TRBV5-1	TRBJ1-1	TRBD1	TGCGCCAGCAGCTCCGGACAGGGGCTGAACACTGAAGCTTTCTTT	CASSSGQGLNTEAFF
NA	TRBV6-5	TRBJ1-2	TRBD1	TGTGCCAGCAGGCGAGACAGGGGGCGGGGGAGTGGCTACACCTTC	CASRRDRGRGSGYTF
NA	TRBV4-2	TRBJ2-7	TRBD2	TGTGCCAGCAGCCAAAGGCTTGGTAGCGGGGGGGCCGTATACGAGCAGTACTTC	CASSQRLGSGGAVYEQYF
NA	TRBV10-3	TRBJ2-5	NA	TGTGCCATCAGTGAGTCGGGGCAGGGTCTCGAGACCCAGTACTTC	CAISESGQGLETQYF
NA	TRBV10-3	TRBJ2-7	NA	TGTGCTATCAGTGAGTCTATCGAGCAGTACTTC	CAISESIEQYF
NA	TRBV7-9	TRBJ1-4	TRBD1	TGTGCCAGCAGCCCCCCGGGACAGTCTAATGAAAAACTGTTTTTT	CASSPPGQSNEKLFF
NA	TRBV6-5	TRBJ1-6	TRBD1	TGTGCCAGCAATGGACAGGATAATTCACCCCTCCACTTT	CASNGQDNSPLHF